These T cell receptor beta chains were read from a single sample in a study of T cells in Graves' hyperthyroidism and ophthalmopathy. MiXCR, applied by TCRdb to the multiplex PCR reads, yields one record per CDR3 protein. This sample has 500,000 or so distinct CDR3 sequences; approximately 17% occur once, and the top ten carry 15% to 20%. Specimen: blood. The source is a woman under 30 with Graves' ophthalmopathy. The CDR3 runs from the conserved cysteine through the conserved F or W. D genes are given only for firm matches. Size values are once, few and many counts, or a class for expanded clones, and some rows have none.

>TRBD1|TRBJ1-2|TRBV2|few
TGTGCCAGCAGTGACCCTGACAGGGGCGTAAACTATGGCTACACCTTC
CASSDPDRGVNYGYTF
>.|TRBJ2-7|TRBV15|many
TGTGCCACCAGCAGAGGACTAGAGTTAGACGAGCAGTACTTC
CATSRGLELDEQYF
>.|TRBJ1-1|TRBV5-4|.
TGTGCCAGCAGCTTGGAGGGCAAGACTCGCCAAGCTTTCTTT
CASSLEGKTRQAFF
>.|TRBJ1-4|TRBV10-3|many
TGTGCCATCAGTGCAGGGCGGGAGGAAAAACTGTTTTTT
CAISAGREEKLFF
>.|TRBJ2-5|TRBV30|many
TGTGCCTGGGGGATGCGGGTCCAAGAGACCCAGTACTTC
CAWGMRVQETQYF
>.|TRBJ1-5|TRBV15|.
TGTGCCACCAGCAGAGACAGGGCGTCGGGTCAGCCCCAGCATTTT
CATSRDRASGQPQHF
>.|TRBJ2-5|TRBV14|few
TGTGCCAGCAGCCCCCTGCAAGGAGGCACCTCACAAGAGACCCAGTACTTC
CASSPLQGGTSQETQYF
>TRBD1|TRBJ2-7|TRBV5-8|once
TGTGCCAGCAGCTCGGGCGGGACAGGTATCTACGAGCAGTACTTC
CASSSGGTGIYEQYF
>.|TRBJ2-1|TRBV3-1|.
TGTGCCAGCAGCCAAGCCCCAGACGTCAATGAGCAGTTCTTC
CASSQAPDVNEQFF
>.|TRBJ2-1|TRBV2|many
TGTGCCAGCAGCCTGGTCGGGGCTGAGCAGTTCTTC
CASSLVGAEQFF
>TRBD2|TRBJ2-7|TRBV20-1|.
TGCAGTGCTAGACGACTAGCGGGAGCTTTCTACGAGCAGTACTTC
CSARRLAGAFYEQYF
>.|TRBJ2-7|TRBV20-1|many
TGCAGTGCTAGTAGGCAGGGGCACTCCTACGAGCAGTACTTC
CSASRQGHSYEQYF
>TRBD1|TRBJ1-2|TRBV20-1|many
TGCAGTGCTGGGGGACAGGGATATGGCTACACCTTC
CSAGGQGYGYTF
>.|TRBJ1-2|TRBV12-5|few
TGTGCTAGAGACCAGGGTGGAGGGAACTATGGCTACACCTTC
CARDQGGGNYGYTF